This T cell receptor beta chain was identified during a study of blood T cell repertoires in COVID-19 (TCRdb year 2020). About the full investigation: Samples from collaborators originated in the United States, Italy and Spain and spanned both the acute and convalescent phases of COVID-19. The prospective study material was composed of cDNA or gDNA derived from T cells, B-cell-depleted T cells, or PBMCs. Subjects who had been exposed to COVID-19, were actively infected with it, or had recovered from it provided the deeply sampled blood TCRbeta repertoires that made up the dataset. The repertoires were released in a freely available public database intended as a resource for research on the immune response to SARS-CoV-2. The samples were drawn from two sources: the first 160 participants of the ongoing ImmuneRACE study, and about 1,300 subjects contributed by 6 global collaborators. A de-identified subject ID, COVID-19 status, age in years and sex were almost always included in the sample metadata. HLA class I and class II types, where available, came from metadata supplied by the sample provider rather than from assay-based typing. General conclusions and limits of the study: The amount of clinical and demographic metadata varied by source and participant and was provided uncurated.

Points on this clone: The target of this receptor is not known. No much larger clone exists at a distance of one base, and base qualities are not known.

TCRbeta CDR3 regions were amplified from genomic DNA by means of the immunoSEQ Assay, a bias-controlled multiplex PCR. Under the source paper's analysis protocol: Within the assay, amplification of reference gene primers was used to estimate how many nucleated cells each sample contained. To quantify the absolute abundance of each unique TCRbeta CDR3 rearrangement, sequence reads were collapsed and filtered. Productive Simpson clonality was computed per sample as the square root of Simpson's diversity index over productive rearrangements. TCRdb holds this immuneACCESS table with in-frame rearrangements only. Some clones are missing; in checked studies, unresolved V genes explain under half, and the rest has no known cause. V and J calls plus clone size are reproduced from that table; the DNA served to infer D and trimming. This sample comprises around 260,000 clones, over 75% of them detected only once. 10% to 15% of the sample belongs to the ten largest clones.

Each collaborating institution followed its own protocols to collect whole blood in K2EDTA tubes. Collaborator samples were shipped for TCRbeta analysis as frozen whole blood, isolated PBMCs, or DNA extracted from either sample type. Counted from cysteine to phenylalanine, this CDR3 has 14 amino acids. Just the 42-base CDR3 DNA is kept, in frame starting at base 1. Per the germline V gene (reference sequence), SEHNR is the CDR1 and FQNEAQ is the CDR2. V is pruned by 5 bases and J by 1 base, leaving 4 bases of the junction without a gene match. The rearrangement joined TRBV7-9 to TRBJ1-1, and 7 bases in between align with TRBD1. Sequenced input: peripheral blood. The receptor's source is a human donor in a cohort sampled during active COVID-19. Here the CDR3 is given as CASSRQGGNTEAFF. The base sequence is TGTGCCAGCAGCCGACAGGGTGGGAACACTGAAGCTTTCTTT.